The 31 T cell receptor beta chains presented below share a single source sample, sequenced in a study of cytomegalovirus exposure and HLA in healthy donors (TCRdb year 2017). Libraries were prepared through the immunoSEQ multiplex PCR assay. For the multiplex PCR, a mixture combining 60 forward primers for TCR Vbeta segments and 13 reverse primers for TCR Jbeta segments was used. Drawn from immuneACCESS, this table holds only the in-frame rearrangements with V and J called that TCRdb kept. Clones are partly lost; checked studies trace under half to an unresolved V gene and leave the rest unexplained. The sample data list about 130,000 clones, and 77% of these were observed just once. The top ten hold 9.5% to 15% of the sample. The sequencing input was PBMCs. Every receptor here comes from a woman aged 35 to 49 in good health and CMV-seropositive.

The chain recombines TRBV5-6 with TRBJ2-3; D gene unclear. The germline V gene has CDR1 SGHDT and CDR2 YYEEEE. Trimming removed 0 bases at V and 9 bases at J, with 5 bases between. CDR3 length: 11 amino acids. The CDR3 DNA reads as TGTGCCAGCAGCTTGGGTACAACGCAGTATTTT. Amino acids: CASSLGTTQYF.

The chain is built from TRBV5-6 and TRBJ1-1, with D maybe TRBD1 (6 bases). The CDR3 sequence is 15 residues long. The germline CDR1 and CDR2 sequences are SGHDT and YYEEEE. V gave up 6 bases and J gave up 1 base, with 16 bases separating them. The CDR3: CASMRQVFRNTEAFF. CDR3 coding DNA: TGTGCCAGCATGAGACAGGTATTCAGGAACACTGAAGCTTTCTTT.

The CDR3 sequence: CASSPRDRGNQPQHF. Written as DNA, the CDR3 is TGTGCCAGCAGTCCTCGGGATAGGGGCAATCAGCCCCAGCATTTT. J is TRBJ1-5 and V is TRBV28; no reliable D call. From germline, CDR1 is MDHEN and CDR2 SYDVKM. This CDR3 is built from 15 residues. V dropped 5 bases and J dropped 2 bases, with 13 bases sitting between them.

CDR3 protein: CASSSSGRGGETQYF. CDR3 bases: TGTGCCAGCAGCTCTAGCGGGAGAGGAGGAGAGACCCAGTACTTC. This chain joins TRBV5-4 and TRBJ2-5; 10 nucleotides match TRBD2. Trimming cost V 3 bases and J 4 bases; bases outside gene matches: 6. Per germline, CDR1 SGHNT and CDR2 YYREEE (reference sequence). The CDR3 is 15 amino acids.

This sequence joins TRBV7-9 and TRBJ2-3, with TRBD2 matching over 11 bases. The germline V gene encodes CDR1 SEHNR and CDR2 FQNEAQ (reference sequence). CDR3 length equals 15 residues. V shed 2 bases and J 4 bases; nucleotides not matched to a gene: 2. The CDR3 sequence is CASSLTSGSSDTQYF. The DNA of the CDR3 is TGTGCCAGCAGCTTAACTAGCGGGAGTTCAGATACGCAGTATTTT.

V is TRBV5-1 and J is TRBJ2-3; 13 nucleotides agree with TRBD2. Germline V gene sequence: CDR1 SGHRS, CDR2 YFSETQ. V trimming: 4 bases; J trimming: 6 bases; junction bases outside the gene matches: 8. The CDR3 runs 16 residues. This chain's CDR3 is CASSLGLAGELDTQYF. As DNA, the CDR3 is TGCGCCAGCAGCCTAGGACTAGCGGGAGAGTTGGATACGCAGTATTTT.

The chain is built from TRBV19 and TRBJ2-2, with 7 bases fitting TRBD1. CDR1 and CDR2 from the germline V gene are LNHDA and SQIVND (reference sequence). The CDR3 runs 14 residues. J gave up 6 bases and V 6 bases, and 7 bases lay outside the gene matches. The CDR3 DNA follows: TGTGCCAGTAGCCCGGGACAGACCCCCGGGGAGCTGTTTTTT. Its protein product is CASSPGQTPGELFF.

V and J are TRBV7-9 and TRBJ2-1, with TRBD2 identical over 10 bases. Germline lookup yields CDR1 SEHNR and CDR2 FQNEAQ (reference sequence). Trimming at V came to 5 bases and at J to 7 bases, leaving 8 bases not matched to a gene. The CDR3 length is 15 residues. CDR3 amino acids: CASSLFSSGSNEQFF. DNA for the CDR3: TGTGCCAGCAGCCTTTTCTCTAGCGGGAGTAATGAGCAGTTCTTC.

V usage is TRBV19 and J usage is TRBJ2-1, with 7 bases fitting TRBD2. Germline lookup yields CDR1 LNHDA and CDR2 SQIVND (reference sequence). J was trimmed by 7 bases and V by 9 bases; bases with no gene match: 0. This CDR3 spans 10 amino acids. The CDR3 DNA follows: TGTGCCAGGGGGGGGAATGAGCAGTTCTTC. Translating it yields CARGGNEQFF.

This sequence joins TRBV21-1 and TRBJ1-2; the DNA was not used to check the table's D call, TRBD1. TRBV21-1 is shown as a pseudogene. CDR3 length: 11 residues. The CDR3 spells CASPHRDGYTF. As DNA, the CDR3 is TGTGCCAGCCCCCACAGGGATGGCTACACCTTC.

The gene calls are TRBV15 and TRBJ2-3; D is possibly TRBD2 (6 bases). The CDR3 loop spans 15 amino acids. Trimming left V 6 bases short and J 4 bases short, with 17 bases between. Germline CDR1 reads LNHNV; CDR2 reads YYDKDF (reference sequence). CDR3 region: CATRGLGGRADTQYF. CDR3 bases: TGTGCCACCAGGGGACTTGGGGGGAGAGCAGATACGCAGTATTTT.

The CDR3 is CSVEGAEANTGELFF. In nucleotides, the CDR3 is TGCAGCGTTGAAGGAGCGGAAGCGAACACCGGGGAGCTGTTTTTT. The genes are TRBV29-1 and TRBJ2-2; possible D gene TRBD2, 5 bases. The V end lost 1 base, the J end lost 0 bases, and 9 bases lay between the germline ends. The CDR3 loop spans 15 amino acids. Germline CDR1 is SQVTM and CDR2 is ANQGSEA.

This clone was seen just once. This chain joins TRBV6-6 and TRBJ1-1; 7 positions match TRBD1. In germline, CDR1 is MNHNY, CDR2 SVGAGI (reference sequence). The V and J ends lost 3 bases and 7 bases, in that order; junction bases with no gene match: 11. The CDR3 length is 15 residues. CDR3 bases: TGTGCCAGCAGTTATCGACAGGGAGGTGGGATTGAAGCTTTCTTT. It specifies CASSYRQGGGIEAFF.

In the case of this clone: At one end the junction does not follow the germline gene, possibly because of a read error. V usage is TRBV7-7 and J usage is TRBJ2-1, with 9 bases lining up with TRBD2. This CDR3 is 15 amino acids long. Germline values: CDR1 SSHAT, CDR2 FNYEAQ (reference sequence). The CDR3 spells CASSLLAGSYNEQFF. In nucleotides, the CDR3 is TGTGCTAGCAGCCTCCTAGCGGGATCCTACAATGAGCAGTTCTTC.

This chain connects TRBV11-3 to TRBJ1-4; possible D gene TRBD1, 6 bases. The V gene lost 2 bases and the J gene lost 3 bases, with 22 bases spanning the gap. CDR3 length: 19 amino acids. The V gene's germline CDR1 is SGHNT and CDR2 YENEEA. The DNA for the CDR3 is TGTGCCAGCAGCTTACCGAAGGTACAGGGACGACCCCCTAATGAAAAACTGTTTTTT. Its translation is CASSLPKVQGRPPNEKLFF.

The CDR3: CASSLAAGDPYYEQYF. CDR3 in DNA: TGTGCCAGCAGCTTGGCTGCGGGGGACCCCTACTACGAGCAGTACTTC. V gene TRBV5-4 combines with J gene TRBJ2-7; TRBD2 matches 7 bases. V gave up 0 bases and J gave up 3 bases; unmatched junction bases: 9. Germline CDR1 is SGHNT and CDR2 is YYREEE (reference sequence). The CDR3 loop spans 16 amino acids. Full variable domain (rest looked up from reference TRBV5-4 and TRBJ2-7): ETGVTQSPTHLIKTRGQQVTLRCSSQSGHNTVSWYQQALGQGPQFIFQYYREEENGRGNFPPRFSGLQFPNYSSELNVNALELDDSALYLCASSLAAGDPYYEQYFGPGTRLTVT.

This chain uses TRBV29-1 with TRBJ2-3; a possible D gene is TRBD2 (6 bases). CDR3 length: 13 residues. Germline V gives CDR1 SQVTM, CDR2 ANQGSEA. V lost 8 bases and J lost 1, with 13 bases in between. CDR3: CSTRDSGTDTQYF. CDR3 nucleotides: TGCAGCACCCGGGACTCGGGCACAGATACGCAGTATTTT.

The chain employs TRBV10-2 and TRBJ2-7; 10 positions match TRBD2. This CDR3 comprises 16 residues. V lost 3 bases and J lost 2; bases outside the gene matches: 7. CDR1 is WSHSY and CDR2 is SAAADI in the germline V gene. The CDR3 is CASSDPSGRDPYEQYF. The DNA of the CDR3 is TGCGCCAGCAGTGACCCCAGCGGGAGGGATCCCTACGAGCAGTACTTC.

The chain has TRBV11-2 and TRBJ2-7; TRBD2 is a possible D gene (5 bases). This CDR3 spans 12 amino acids. V shed 1 base and J shed 5 bases, with 6 bases lying between them. Germline V gene sequence: CDR1 SGHAT, CDR2 FQNNGV. CDR3 nucleotides: TGTGCCAGCAGCTTAGCCGGGAACGAGCAGTACTTC. This codes for CASSLAGNEQYF.

The chain is built from TRBV19 and TRBJ2-3, with D possibly being TRBD1 (6 bases). There are 17 residues in the CDR3. V gave up 5 bases and J gave up 2 bases, with 20 bases separating them. The germline V gene has CDR1 LNHDA and CDR2 SQIVND (reference sequence). As DNA, the CDR3 is TGTGCCAGTAGTCTTAAATTGACCGGGGACACCACAGATACGCAGTATTTT. It encodes CASSLKLTGDTTDTQYF.

The chain links TRBV5-4 to TRBJ2-5; unclear D gene. The J call may be mistaken, given a closer DNA end match to TRBJ2-7. The germline gives CDR1 SGHNT, CDR2 YYREEE (reference sequence). The CDR3 is 12 residues long. As DNA, the CDR3 is TGTGCCAGCAGCTTAGATCTCTACGAGCAGTACTTC. Translating it yields CASSLDLYEQYF.

This clone was observed a few times. This sequence joins TRBV30 and TRBJ2-7; TRBD2 is a possible D gene (5 bases). Germline V gene lookup returns CDR1 GTSNPN and CDR2 SVGIG (reference sequence). V lost 0 bases and J 2 bases, leaving 14 bases between the germline ends. CDR3 length equals 15 residues. CDR3 DNA sequence: TGTGCCTGGAGTGTTGGGCTAGCTGCTACCTACGAGCAGTACTTC. Its protein is CAWSVGLAATYEQYF.

This clone was seen once. The chain has TRBV14 and TRBJ1-1; D not resolved. Trimming stripped 7 bases from V and 1 base from J, with 7 bases between. Germline assignment: CDR1 SGHDN and CDR2 FVKESK. The length of the CDR3 is 12 residues. CDR3 sequence (DNA): TGTGCCAGCACCAGAGGGAACACTGAAGCTTTCTTT. Translating gives CASTRGNTEAFF.

V is TRBV18 and J is TRBJ2-3; D unresolved. CDR3 length equals 14 residues. The germline V and J ends were trimmed by 3 bases and 2 bases, with 9 bases remaining between them. The V gene's germline CDR1 is KGHSH and CDR2 LQKENI. The CDR3 DNA follows: TGTGCCAGCTCACCGGCCCGTTACACAGATACGCAGTATTTT. This gives the protein CASSPARYTDTQYF.

The genes are TRBV29-1 and TRBJ2-3; TRBD1 matches at 9 bases. This CDR3 has 14 residues. V was clipped by 3 bases and J by 5 bases; unmatched bases: 6. CDR1 SQVTM and CDR2 ANQGSEA come from the germline V gene. As DNA, the CDR3 is TGCAGCGTTGATAACAGGGGGCAGGGAGATACGCAGTATTTT. Translating it yields CSVDNRGQGDTQYF.

This clone was counted once. The chain recombines TRBV27 with TRBJ2-5, with 10 nucleotides matching TRBD1. The last part of the DNA fits TRBJ2-7 better; the J call may be wrong. The CDR3 has 17 amino acids. Germline V gives CDR1 MNHEY, CDR2 SMNVEV (reference sequence). CDR3 DNA sequence: TGTGCCAGCAGTTTATATGGGACAGGGGTTAACTTATACGAGCAGTACTTC. Its protein product is CASSLYGTGVNLYEQYF.

The chain couples TRBV11-2 to TRBJ2-5, with D tentatively TRBD1 (7 bases). The germline V and J ends were trimmed by 4 bases and 5 bases, with 20 bases remaining between them. Germline lookup yields CDR1 SGHAT and CDR2 FQNNGV. The CDR3 covers 16 residues. CDR3 DNA sequence: TGTGCCAGCAGCTATCCTCAGGGGGGAGGTGTGGAGACCCAGTACTTC. The encoded protein is CASSYPQGGGVETQYF.

The J gene is TRBJ2-7, the V gene TRBV6-6; 8 positions match TRBD1. The CDR3 is 15 residues long. V lost 5 bases and J lost 0; bases outside the gene matches: 6. Germline V gives CDR1 MNHNY, CDR2 SVGAGI (reference sequence). The CDR3 region is CASSPGGRNSYEQYF. The CDR3 bases are TGTGCCAGCAGTCCAGGGGGCAGAAACTCCTACGAGCAGTACTTC.

The chain combines TRBV6-1 with TRBJ1-1, with a weak D call TRBD1 (5 bases). The V gene lost 0 bases and the J gene lost 5 bases, with 13 bases spanning the gap. This CDR3 spans 15 amino acids. Germline CDR1 is MNHNS and CDR2 is SASEGT. The CDR3 is CASSEAHGGGTEAFF. CDR3 DNA: TGTGCCAGCAGTGAAGCGCACGGGGGGGGGACTGAAGCTTTCTTT.

This clone was counted once. The CDR3 DNA follows: TGTGCCAGCAGTCGGACAGGGGGATCCAACGTCCTGACTTTC. Protein product: CASSRTGGSNVLTF. The chain has TRBV27 and TRBJ2-6; 10 bases fit TRBD1. The germline gives CDR1 MNHEY, CDR2 SMNVEV (reference sequence). J lost 8 bases, V lost 5 bases, and 3 bases had no gene match. There are 14 residues in the CDR3.

The chain has TRBV19 and TRBJ2-3; D unclear. This CDR3 is built from 12 residues. Trimming left V 8 bases short and J 1 base short, with 7 bases between. CDR1 and CDR2 from the germline V gene are LNHDA and SQIVND (reference sequence). CDR3 region: CASSVGTDTQYF. CDR3 nucleotides: TGTGCCAGTTCGGTAGGCACAGATACGCAGTATTTT.